This paragraph reports one T cell receptor beta chain. The sample belongs to a study of shared T cell receptors in the human thymus. Clones were read by immunoSEQ multiplex PCR, and TCRdb kept only the in-frame ones, dropping some. This table has approximately 400,000 clones, about 95% appearing once. V was shortened by 6 bases and J by 3 bases, with 9 bases between the two germline ends. The CDR3 has 13 residues. Germline lookup yields CDR1 MDHEN and CDR2 SYDVKM. V gene TRBV28 combines with J gene TRBJ1-5, with D perhaps TRBD1 (6 bases). This clonotype was obtained from a human donor. Specimen: thymocytes. In nucleotides, the CDR3 is TGTGCCAGCAGCCGGGACAACAATCAGCCCCAGCATTTT. Translating gives CASSRDNNQPQHF.